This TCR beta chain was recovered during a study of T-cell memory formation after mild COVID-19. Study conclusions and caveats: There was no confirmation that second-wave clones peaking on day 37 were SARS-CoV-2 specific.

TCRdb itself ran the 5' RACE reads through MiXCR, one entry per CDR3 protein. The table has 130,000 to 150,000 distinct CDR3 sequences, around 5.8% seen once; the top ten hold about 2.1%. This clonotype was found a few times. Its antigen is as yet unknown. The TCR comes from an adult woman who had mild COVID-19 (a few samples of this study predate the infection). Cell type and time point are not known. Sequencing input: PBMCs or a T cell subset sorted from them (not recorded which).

CDR3 region: CASNLAGRQETQYF. Here the CDR3 DNA reads TGTGCCAGCAACTTGGCGGGACGTCAAGAGACCCAGTACTTC. V and J are TRBV28 and TRBJ2-5; D might be TRBD2 (6 bases). This CDR3 has 14 amino acids. V was cut by 7 bases and J by 2 bases, with 14 bases left in between. Germline V lookup: CDR1 MDHEN, CDR2 SYDVKM. Variable domain in full (rest from reference TRBV28 and TRBJ2-5): DVKVTQSSRYLVKRTGEKVFLECVQDMDHENMFWYRQDPGLGLRLIYFSYDVKMKEKGDIPEGYSVSREKKERFSLILESASTNQTSMYLCASNLAGRQETQYFGPGTRLLVL.